A single sample is the source of the 6 T cell receptor beta chains below, sequenced in a study of blood T cell repertoires in COVID-19. Sequencing was performed with immunoSEQ multiplex PCR; in TCRdb, only in-frame clones are kept and a portion is missing. The sample carries under 500,000 clones, 80% to 90% recorded once. Sequencing was done on a sample of peripheral blood. The receptor set was obtained from a woman aged 30 to 39 with acute or convalescent COVID-19.

This clone was counted only a few times. The chain uses TRBV10-1 and TRBJ1-1, with D hard to call. The CDR3 sequence is 12 residues long. Trimming took 0 bases from V and 10 from J, leaving 9 bases between them. Germline CDR1 reads WNHNN; CDR2 reads SYGVQD (reference sequence). Here the CDR3 reads CASSESRFGAFF. The CDR3 coding sequence is TGCGCCAGCAGTGAGTCCAGGTTCGGAGCTTTCTTT.

The chain employs TRBV2 and TRBJ2-7; 8 bases are a match to TRBD2. In germline, CDR1 is SNHLY, CDR2 FYNNEI. The CDR3 runs 16 residues. J gave up 2 bases and V 4 bases, and 10 bases lay outside the gene matches. CDR3 region: CASSGPPGSGTYEQYF. CDR3 in DNA: TGTGCCAGCAGTGGCCCTCCCGGTAGCGGGACCTACGAGCAGTACTTC. Supplemented by reference TRBV2 and TRBJ2-7, the full variable domain reads EPEVTQTPSHQVTQMGQEVILRCVPISNHLYFYWYRQILGQKVEFLVSFYNNEISEKSEIFDDQFSVERPDGSNFTLKIRSTKLEDSAMYFCASSGPPGSGTYEQYFGPGTRLTVT.

The chain joins TRBV6-5 to TRBJ2-7; TRBD2 aligns across 7 bases. Per germline, CDR1 MNHEY and CDR2 SVGAGI. J gave up 6 bases and V 2 bases, and 10 bases lay outside the gene matches. The length of the CDR3 is 15 residues. The CDR3 sequence is CASSYPGGGEGEQYF. The CDR3 nucleotides read TGTGCCAGCAGTTACCCGGGGGGAGGGGAGGGCGAGCAGTACTTC.

The chain carries TRBV7-2 and TRBJ2-7; tentative D call: TRBD2 (6 bases). Per the germline V gene, CDR1 is SGHTA and CDR2 is FQGNSA. The CDR3 totals 15 residues. V was cut by 1 base and J by 3 bases, with 13 bases left in between. The CDR3 spells CASSLVGDSRYEQYF. As DNA, the CDR3 is TGTGCCAGCAGCTTAGTGGGGGACTCCCGCTACGAGCAGTACTTC.

This clone has only one observation. This rearrangement joins TRBV5-5 to TRBJ2-1, with 11 bases fitting TRBD2. In germline, CDR1 is SGHKS, CDR2 YYEKEE (reference sequence). The junction had 3 bases not matched to a gene; V was cut back by 4 bases and J by 0 bases. This CDR3 has 16 amino acids. DNA of the CDR3: TGTGCCAGCAGCAAGGGACTAGCGGCCTCCTACAATGAGCAGTTCTTC. This sequence encodes CASSKGLAASYNEQFF.

The genes are TRBV28 and TRBJ1-2; no clear D. Germline values: CDR1 MDHEN, CDR2 SYDVKM. V dropped 2 bases and J dropped 5 bases, with 12 bases sitting between them. CDR3 length: 14 amino acids. CDR3: CASSLGGQIYGYTF. The DNA of the CDR3 is TGTGCCAGCAGTTTAGGTGGGCAGATTTATGGCTACACCTTC.